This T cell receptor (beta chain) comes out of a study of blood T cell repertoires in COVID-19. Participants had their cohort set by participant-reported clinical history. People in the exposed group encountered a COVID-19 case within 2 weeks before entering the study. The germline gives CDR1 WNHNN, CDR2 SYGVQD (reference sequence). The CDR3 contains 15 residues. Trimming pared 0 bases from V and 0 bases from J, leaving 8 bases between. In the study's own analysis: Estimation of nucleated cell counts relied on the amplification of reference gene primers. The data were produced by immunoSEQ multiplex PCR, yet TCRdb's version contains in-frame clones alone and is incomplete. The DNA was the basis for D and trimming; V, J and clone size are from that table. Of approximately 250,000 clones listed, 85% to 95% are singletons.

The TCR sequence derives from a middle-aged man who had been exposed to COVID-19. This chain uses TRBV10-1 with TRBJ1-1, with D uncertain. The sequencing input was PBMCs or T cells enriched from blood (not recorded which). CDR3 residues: CASSESTDLNTEAFF. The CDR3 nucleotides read TGCGCCAGCAGTGAGTCCACAGATCTGAACACTGAAGCTTTCTTT.